These 31 T cell receptor beta chains came from one sample sequenced in a study of cytotoxic CD8 clonotypes in ibrutinib-treated CLL (dated by TCRdb to 2020 to 2023). What the time point label conveys for this sample: 20 to 30 months on ibrutinib. Receptor libraries were prepared by the immunoSEQ multiplex PCR assay. TCRdb holds this immuneACCESS table with in-frame rearrangements only. Some clones are missing; in checked studies, unresolved V genes explain under half, and the rest has no known cause. The sample table shows some 100,000 clones, and about 53% are seen once. Around 37% of the sample lies in the top ten. Sequenced material: PBMCs, taken after 24 months of ibrutinib treatment. Receptor source: a human donor with chronic lymphocytic leukemia.

The genes are TRBV5-1 and TRBJ2-3, with 7 bases aligning to TRBD1. V shed 0 bases and J 2 bases; nucleotides not matched to a gene: 6. Germline V CDR1 and CDR2: SGHRS, YFSETQ. The CDR3 spans 16 residues. This CDR3 reads CASSLGGTEATDTQYF. CDR3 bases: TGCGCCAGCAGCTTGGGTGGGACAGAAGCCACAGATACGCAGTATTTT. Together with reference TRBV5-1 and TRBJ2-3, the CDR3 gives the full variable domain: KAGVTQTPRYLIKTRGQQVTLSCSPISGHRSVSWYQQTPGQGLQFLFEYFSETQRNKGNFPGRFSGRQFSNSRSEMNVSTLELGDSALYLCASSLGGTEATDTQYFGPGTRLTVL.

The rearrangement joins TRBV4-3 to TRBJ2-2; 12 bases map to TRBD2. V dropped 0 bases and J dropped 7; count of bases not matched to a gene: 9. The CDR3 loop spans 18 amino acids. CDR1 is LGHNA, CDR2 YSLEER, per germline. This chain's CDR3 is CASSQETASGGGSGELFF. CDR3 DNA: TGCGCCAGCAGCCAAGAAACGGCTAGCGGGGGGGGTAGCGGGGAGCTGTTTTTT.

The chain uses TRBV4-2 and TRBJ2-5; D possibly corresponds to TRBD1 (6 bases). V was pared by 4 bases and J by 2 bases, with 17 bases between. The germline V gene has CDR1 LGHNA and CDR2 YNFKEQ. This CDR3 comprises 16 residues. The CDR3 DNA follows: TGTGCCAGCAGCCGGAGCGGCGATGGACAGCAAGAGACCCAGTACTTC. It specifies CASSRSGDGQQETQYF.

The chain carries TRBV7-2 and TRBJ1-2; TRBD1 is a possible D gene (6 bases). Germline CDR1 is SGHTA and CDR2 is FQGNSA. The germline V and J ends were trimmed by 4 bases and 0 bases, with 12 bases remaining between them. This CDR3 has 15 amino acids. In DNA, the CDR3 is TGTGCCAGCAGCTCTACAGGGAAATCTAACTATGGCTACACCTTC. Its translation: CASSSTGKSNYGYTF. The whole variable domain, remainder taken from reference TRBV7-2 and TRBJ1-2, is GAGVSQSPSNKVTEKGKDVELRCDPISGHTALYWYRQSLGQGLEFLIYFQGNSAPDKSGLPSDRFSAERTGGSVSTLTIQRTQQEDSAVYLCASSSTGKSNYGYTFGSGTRLTVV.

This rearrangement joins TRBV21-1 to TRBJ1-4. TRBV21-1 is a pseudogene locus. This CDR3 region has 21 residues. The CDR3 region has the DNA TGTGCCAGCAGCCGCACCGATGCGGGGTATAGGGCGCTCTCAACTAATGAAAAACTGTTTTTT. The encoded protein is CASSRTDAGYRALSTNEKLFF.

This clone was observed a single time. This chain links TRBV6-5 with TRBJ1-1, with D hard to call. V dropped 2 bases and J dropped 6 bases, with 16 bases sitting between them. This CDR3 has 15 residues. CDR1 and CDR2 from the germline V gene are MNHEY and SVGAGI. DNA of the CDR3: TGTGCCAGCAGTTACGATCGCCCCGGAGGGTCTGAAGCTTTCTTT. Encoded protein: CASSYDRPGGSEAFF.

This clone showed up just a few times. The chain uses TRBV27 and TRBJ2-7; D is undetermined. This CDR3 comprises 16 residues. V lost 0 bases to trimming and J lost 0 bases, with 12 bases between them. The germline V gene has CDR1 MNHEY and CDR2 SMNVEV (reference sequence). The CDR3 sequence: CASSLSPVLPSYEQYF. Here the CDR3 DNA reads TGTGCCAGCAGTTTATCCCCGGTATTGCCCTCCTACGAGCAGTACTTC.

Here the CDR3 DNA reads TGTGCCTGGACTTACAAGGGGGCAAGTGGAAACACCATATATTTT. It is translated as CAWTYKGASGNTIYF. This sequence joins TRBV30 and TRBJ1-3; TRBD1 matches at 7 bases. This CDR3 comprises 15 residues. The V and J ends lost 4 bases and 3 bases, in that order; junction bases with no gene match: 9. Germline CDR1 reads GTSNPN; CDR2 reads SVGIG (reference sequence).

The V gene is TRBV7-9, the J gene TRBJ1-1; tentative D call: TRBD1 (5 bases). The CDR3 totals 14 residues. Germline V gives CDR1 SEHNR, CDR2 FQNEAQ (reference sequence). V lost 5 bases to trimming and J lost 1 base, with 11 bases between them. The chain's CDR3 is CASSPRQSNTEAFF. The CDR3 DNA reads TGTGCCAGCAGCCCACGACAGTCGAACACTGAAGCTTTCTTT.

This clone has only a few counts. This rearrangement joins TRBV28 to TRBJ2-1; D gene uncertain. Trimming cost V 7 bases and J 4 bases, with 8 bases left between them. Germline CDR1 reads MDHEN; CDR2 reads SYDVKM. This CDR3 is 12 amino acids long. This CDR3 reads CASTSRYNEQFF. In nucleotides, the CDR3 is TGTGCCAGCACCTCCCGGTACAATGAGCAGTTCTTC.

The chain uses TRBV7-2 and TRBJ1-5, with a possible D match to TRBD1 (6 bases). Germline CDR1 reads SGHTA; CDR2 reads FQGNSA. The V end was cut by 1 base, the J end by 5 bases, with 9 bases between. CDR3 length: 14 residues. The CDR3 reads CASSLGTEDQPQHF. The DNA for the CDR3 is TGTGCCAGCAGCTTAGGGACAGAAGATCAGCCCCAGCATTTT.

The chain has TRBV11-2 and TRBJ1-3, with D tentatively TRBD1 (5 bases). The CDR3 is 13 residues long. The V gene's germline CDR1 is SGHAT and CDR2 FQNNGV. V was shortened by 3 bases and J by 4 bases, with 7 bases between the two germline ends. The CDR3 bases are TGTGCCAGCAGCTTCGGGACGGGAAACACCATATATTTT. Its protein is CASSFGTGNTIYF.

DNA for the CDR3: TGTGCCAGCAGCTTGGGGCAGAGGTCCGAGGGCTACACCTTC. Amino acid sequence: CASSLGQRSEGYTF. J is TRBJ1-2 and V is TRBV5-6; D unclear. In germline, CDR1 is SGHDT, CDR2 YYEEEE. V dropped 0 bases and J dropped 8 bases, with 14 bases sitting between them. This CDR3 is built from 14 residues.

The chain employs TRBV28 and TRBJ1-4; D gene uncertain. Trimming took 6 bases from V and 0 from J, leaving 17 bases between them. The CDR3 contains 17 residues. Germline values: CDR1 MDHEN, CDR2 SYDVKM. The CDR3 DNA reads TGTGCCAGCAGCCGCGTGGGCCCTCAGGCAACTAATGAAAAACTGTTTTTT. Translated, it gives CASSRVGPQATNEKLFF.

This clone was counted once. The chain is built from TRBV15 and TRBJ1-5; D unclear. The V and J ends lost 3 bases and 8 bases respectively, with 17 bases between them. The CDR3 spans 15 residues. Looked up from germline, CDR1 is LNHNV and CDR2 is YYDKDF (reference sequence). The DNA for the CDR3 is TGTGCCACCAGCAGTGTCCGTAGGGTTCAGGAGCCCCAGCATTTT. This sequence encodes CATSSVRRVQEPQHF.

This sequence joins TRBV18 and TRBJ2-2; D might be TRBD2 (5 bases). The germline gives CDR1 KGHSH, CDR2 LQKENI. The CDR3 covers 15 residues. Trimming took 6 bases from V and 3 from J, leaving 14 bases between them. CDR3 amino acids: CASSPADLYTGELFF. As DNA, the CDR3 is TGTGCCAGCTCCCCCGCGGACTTATACACCGGGGAGCTGTTTTTT.

This sequence joins TRBV5-4 and TRBJ2-1; 14 positions agree with TRBD2. Looked up from germline, CDR1 is SGHNT and CDR2 is YYREEE (reference sequence). The CDR3 spans 13 residues. CDR3 region: CAAGTSGGNEQFF. CDR3 in DNA: TGTGCAGCCGGGACTAGCGGGGGCAATGAGCAGTTCTTC. Full variable domain (outside the CDR3, taken from reference TRBV5-4 and TRBJ2-1): ETGVTQSPTHLIKTRGQQVTLRCSSQSGHNTVSWYQQALGQGPQFIFQYYREEENGRGNFPPRFSGLQFPNYSSELNVNALELDDSALYLCAAGTSGGNEQFFGPGTRLTVL.

CDR3 amino acids: CASSYLQGNSPLHF. DNA for the CDR3: TGTGCCAGCAGTTACCTGCAGGGTAATTCACCCCTCCACTTT. V and J are TRBV6-6 and TRBJ1-6; D might be TRBD1 (5 bases). V gave up 2 bases and J gave up 6 bases, with 8 bases separating them. From germline, CDR1 is MNHNY and CDR2 SVGAGI (reference sequence). The CDR3 extends over 14 amino acids.

This clone was seen many times. The chain recombines TRBV5-6 with TRBJ2-2, with TRBD1 as a possible D gene (6 bases). The CDR3 covers 16 residues. V lost 4 bases and J 3 bases, leaving 16 bases between the germline ends. Germline loops: CDR1 SGHDT, CDR2 YYEEEE. For the CDR3, the DNA is TGTGCCAGCAGCCCATCAGGGGTCGGTGACACCGGGGAGCTGTTTTTT. Protein sequence: CASSPSGVGDTGELFF.

This chain links TRBV29-1 with TRBJ1-5, with D possibly being TRBD1 (6 bases). V gave up 6 bases and J gave up 6 bases, with 15 bases separating them. The CDR3 totals 13 residues. CDR1 and CDR2 from the germline V gene are SQVTM and ANQGSEA. CDR3 loop: CSVGMGAGQPQHF. CDR3 DNA: TGCAGCGTGGGGATGGGGGCCGGTCAGCCCCAGCATTTT.

This rearrangement joins TRBV6-4 to TRBJ2-1, with 7 bases aligning to TRBD2. The germline CDR1 and CDR2 sequences are MRHNA and SNTAGT. The CDR3 runs 13 residues. V was pared by 4 bases and J by 9 bases, with 6 bases of the junction left unmatched. The CDR3 nucleotides read TGTGCCAGCAGTGGCGGGGGATTGGGTGAGCAGTTCTTC. Translation: CASSGGGLGEQFF.

The chain recombines TRBV19 with TRBJ1-5; D is ambiguous. V was shortened by 6 bases and J by 0 bases, with 9 bases between the two germline ends. The CDR3 has 14 amino acids. Germline-derived CDR1 and CDR2 are LNHDA and SQIVND (reference sequence). As DNA, the CDR3 is TGTGCCAGTAGGGACTCTCCTAGCAATCAGCCCCAGCATTTT. Translation gives CASRDSPSNQPQHF.

The V and J genes are TRBV28 and TRBJ2-7, with TRBD2 identical over 8 bases. This CDR3 contains 14 residues. The V and J ends lost 5 bases and 4 bases, in that order; junction bases with no gene match: 7. Germline CDR1 MDHEN, CDR2 SYDVKM. CDR3 protein: CASSPHSGDYEQYF. For the CDR3, the DNA is TGTGCCAGCAGTCCGCATAGCGGGGATTACGAGCAGTACTTC.

In the case of this clone: One end of the junction varies from germline; a read error may be responsible. The chain employs TRBV7-7 and TRBJ2-3, with 8 bases identical to TRBD1. Germline loops: CDR1 SSHAT, CDR2 FNYEAQ (reference sequence). CDR3 length: 17 amino acids. CDR3: CASSFFPNRGSTDTQYF. CDR3 in DNA: TGTGCTAGCAGCTTTTTCCCTAACAGGGGGAGCACAGATACGCAGTATTTT.

The CDR3 bases are TGTGCCAGCAGCTGGGGACAGGGGTATGAGCAGTTCTTC. Its protein is CASSWGQGYEQFF. V is TRBV5-6 and J is TRBJ2-1, with 10 nucleotides matching TRBD1. The CDR3 loop spans 13 amino acids. V was pared by 3 bases and J by 8 bases, with 2 bases of the junction left unmatched. CDR1 is SGHDT and CDR2 is YYEEEE in the germline V gene.

The chain joins TRBV7-9 to TRBJ2-2; D gene unclear. Germline V gene lookup returns CDR1 SEHNR and CDR2 FQNEAQ (reference sequence). The CDR3 runs to 15 residues. V was cut by 4 bases and J by 8 bases, with 17 bases left in between. The CDR3 reads CASSSPGGARGELFF. The CDR3 bases are TGTGCCAGCAGCTCCCCGGGCGGAGCTAGGGGGGAGCTGTTTTTT.

The chain uses TRBV29-1 and TRBJ2-1; 9 nucleotides line up with TRBD1. This CDR3 contains 16 residues. Germline lookup yields CDR1 SQVTM and CDR2 ANQGSEA. The V gene end was trimmed by 2 bases and the J gene end by 6 bases; junction bases not matched to a gene: 11. The CDR3 loop reads CSVETVQGASRNEQFF. CDR3 in DNA: TGCAGCGTTGAAACTGTACAGGGGGCGTCACGCAATGAGCAGTTCTTC.

This chain joins TRBV5-6 and TRBJ2-1, with 7 bases matching TRBD1. CDR1 SGHDT and CDR2 YYEEEE come from the germline V gene. The trim removed 9 bases at V and 8 bases at J, leaving 20 bases unmatched. This CDR3 comprises 16 residues. CDR3 loop: CATEYKRQGLPDEQFF. The CDR3 DNA is TGTGCCACCGAGTACAAAAGACAGGGCCTACCGGATGAGCAGTTCTTC.

This clone was counted once. This chain uses TRBV7-8 with TRBJ1-3; D might be TRBD1 (6 bases). V was cut by 5 bases and J by 0 bases, with 11 bases left in between. The CDR3 length is 15 residues. Germline lookup yields CDR1 SGHVS and CDR2 FQNEAQ. In DNA form, the CDR3 reads TGTGCCAGCAGCACGAGGGGGGACTCTGGAAACACCATATATTTT. Amino acid sequence: CASSTRGDSGNTIYF.

The V call is TRBV9, the J call TRBJ2-7; no firm D call. Germline values: CDR1 SGDLS, CDR2 YYNGEE. The CDR3 is 17 residues long. Trimming removed 0 bases from V and 5 bases from J, with 21 bases in between. The CDR3 region is CASSVGVDSRPDDEQYF. The CDR3 coding sequence is TGTGCCAGCAGCGTAGGGGTAGACTCCCGACCTGACGACGAGCAGTACTTC. The full variable domain, rest sourced from reference TRBV9 and TRBJ2-7, is DSGVTQTPKHLITATGQRVTLRCSPRSGDLSVYWYQQSLDQGLQFLIQYYNGEERAKGNILERFSAQQFPDLHSELNLSSLELGDSALYFCASSVGVDSRPDDEQYFGPGTRLTVT.

The chain recombines TRBV29-1 with TRBJ2-3; D gene ambiguous. The CDR3 has 12 amino acids. CDR1 and CDR2 (germline): SQVTM, ANQGSEA. Trimming removed 6 bases from V and 3 bases from J, with 10 bases in between. DNA of the CDR3: TGCAGCGTCCCACAGCCTACAGATACGCAGTATTTT. Its translation: CSVPQPTDTQYF.